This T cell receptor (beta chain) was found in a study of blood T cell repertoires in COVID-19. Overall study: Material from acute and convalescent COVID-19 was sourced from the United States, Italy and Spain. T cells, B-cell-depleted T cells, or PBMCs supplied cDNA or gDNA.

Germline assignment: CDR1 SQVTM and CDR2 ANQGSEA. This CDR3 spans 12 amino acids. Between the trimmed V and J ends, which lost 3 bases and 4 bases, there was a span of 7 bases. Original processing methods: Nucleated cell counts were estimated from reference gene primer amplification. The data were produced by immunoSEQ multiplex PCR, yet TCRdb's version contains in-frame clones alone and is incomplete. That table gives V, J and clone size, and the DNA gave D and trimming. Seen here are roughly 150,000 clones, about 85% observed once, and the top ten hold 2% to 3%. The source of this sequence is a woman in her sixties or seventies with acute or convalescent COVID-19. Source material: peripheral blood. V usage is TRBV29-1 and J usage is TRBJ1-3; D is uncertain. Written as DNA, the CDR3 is TGCAGCGTTGACGGGTACGGAAACACCATATATTTT. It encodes CSVDGYGNTIYF. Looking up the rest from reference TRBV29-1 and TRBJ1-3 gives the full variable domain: SAVISQKPSRDICQRGTSLTIQCQVDSQVTMMFWYRQQPGQSLTLIATANQGSEATYESGFVIDKFPISRPNLTFSTLTVSNMSPEDSSIYLCSVDGYGNTIYFGEGSWLTVV.